The clone carrying this T cell receptor (beta chain) was counted a single time. These data are taken from a study of technical replicates of blood from a few donors. Measured with immunoSEQ multiplex PCR; TCRdb has only the in-frame clones, and not every one. The sample carries some 80,000 clones, nearly 98% recorded once. The receptor was isolated from a human donor in good health. Sequencing input: T cells isolated from PBMCs.

The DNA for the CDR3 is TGTGCCAGCAGCCAAGCGGGGGGGAACACTGAAGCTTTCTTT. The encoded protein is CASSQAGGNTEAFF. The chain joins TRBV13 to TRBJ1-1; TRBD1 is a possible D gene (5 bases). Trimming removed 5 bases at V and 1 base at J, with 11 bases between. Germline V gives CDR1 PRHDT, CDR2 FYEKMQ (reference sequence). This CDR3 contains 14 residues.